This T cell receptor beta chain was sequenced during a study of CD8+CD57+ T cells in acquired aplastic anemia. Study details: Sorting CD4+ and CD8+ cells gave DNA averaging approximately 2.9 ug.

TCR beta VDJ and CDR3 profiling used genomic DNA as template. TCRdb redid the calling of the reads with MiXCR, one entry per CDR3 protein. The table has approximately 170,000 distinct CDR3 sequences, roughly half seen once. This CDR3 comprises 13 residues. Germline-derived CDR1 and CDR2 are DFQATT and SNEGSKA (reference sequence). Trimming pared 1 base from V and 2 bases from J, leaving 9 bases between. Patients selected for sequencing had displayed CD8+CD57+ cell expansion by flow cytometry. This clonotype was counted at least ten times. The chain links TRBV20-1 to TRBJ2-7, with D possibly being TRBD1 (6 bases). What was sequenced was sorted CD4+, CD8+, or CD8+CD57+ T cells (not recorded which) from PBMCs. The source of this sequence is a human donor with aplastic anemia. Written as DNA, the CDR3 is TGCAGTGCTAGAGCTACAGGGACCTACGAGCAGTACTTC. Protein product: CSARATGTYEQYF.